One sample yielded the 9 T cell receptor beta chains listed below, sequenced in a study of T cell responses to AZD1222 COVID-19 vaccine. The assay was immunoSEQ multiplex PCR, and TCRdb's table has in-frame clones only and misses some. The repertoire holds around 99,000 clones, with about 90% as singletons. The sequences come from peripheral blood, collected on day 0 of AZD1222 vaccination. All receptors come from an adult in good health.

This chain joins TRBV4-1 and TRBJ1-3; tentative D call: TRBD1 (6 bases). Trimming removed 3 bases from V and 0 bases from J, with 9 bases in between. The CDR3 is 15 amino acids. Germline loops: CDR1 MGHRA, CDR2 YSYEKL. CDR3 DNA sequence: TGCGCCAGCAGCCAGTCAGGGGCCTCTGGAAACACCATATATTTT. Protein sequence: CASSQSGASGNTIYF.

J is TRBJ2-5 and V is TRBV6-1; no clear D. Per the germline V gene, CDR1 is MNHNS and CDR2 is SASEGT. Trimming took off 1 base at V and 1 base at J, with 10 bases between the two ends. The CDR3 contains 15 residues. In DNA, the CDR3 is TGTGCCAGCAGTGAAGATCATAGTGCCCAAGAGACCCAGTACTTC. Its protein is CASSEDHSAQETQYF.

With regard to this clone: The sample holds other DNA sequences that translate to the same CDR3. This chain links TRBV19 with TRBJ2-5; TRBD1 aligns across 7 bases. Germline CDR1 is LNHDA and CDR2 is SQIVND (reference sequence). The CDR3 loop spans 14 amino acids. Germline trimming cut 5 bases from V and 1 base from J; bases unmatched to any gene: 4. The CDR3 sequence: CASSSGQVQETQYF. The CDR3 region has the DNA TGTGCCAGTAGTTCTGGACAGGTCCAAGAGACCCAGTACTTC. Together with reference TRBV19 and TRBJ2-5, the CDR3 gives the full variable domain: DGGITQSPKYLFRKEGQNVTLSCEQNLNHDAMYWYRQDPGQGLRLIYYSQIVNDFQKGDIAEGYSVSREKKESFPLTVTSAQKNPTAFYLCASSSGQVQETQYFGPGTRLLVL.

As DNA, the CDR3 is TGTGCCAGCAGCGCCCTAACAGGGAGCGGGTACGAGCAGTACTTC. This translates into CASSALTGSGYEQYF. The chain combines TRBV7-2 with TRBJ2-7; D might be TRBD1 or TRBD2, each matching 6 bases. Per the germline V gene, CDR1 is SGHTA and CDR2 is FQGNSA. CDR3 length equals 15 residues. The V end was cut by 5 bases, the J end by 4 bases, with 18 bases between.

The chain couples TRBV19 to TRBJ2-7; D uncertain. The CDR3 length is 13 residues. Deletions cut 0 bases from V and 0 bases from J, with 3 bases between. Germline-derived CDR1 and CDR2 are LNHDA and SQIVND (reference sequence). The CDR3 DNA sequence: TGTGCCAGTAGTATAGACCGCTCCTACGAGCAGTACTTC. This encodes CASSIDRSYEQYF.

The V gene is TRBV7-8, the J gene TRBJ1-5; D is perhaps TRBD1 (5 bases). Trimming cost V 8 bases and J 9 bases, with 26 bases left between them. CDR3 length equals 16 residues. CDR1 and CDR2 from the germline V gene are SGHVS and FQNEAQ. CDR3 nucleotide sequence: TGTGCCAGCGGGTCCCTGGGACCGCAGATGGCTAGGCCCCAGCATTTT. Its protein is CASGSLGPQMARPQHF.

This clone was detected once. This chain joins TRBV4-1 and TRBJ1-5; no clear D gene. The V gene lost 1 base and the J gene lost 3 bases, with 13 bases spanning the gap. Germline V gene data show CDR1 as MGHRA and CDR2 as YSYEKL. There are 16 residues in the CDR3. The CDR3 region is CASSQGQISLNQPQHF. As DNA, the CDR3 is TGCGCCAGCAGCCAAGGCCAGATTTCCCTCAATCAGCCCCAGCATTTT.

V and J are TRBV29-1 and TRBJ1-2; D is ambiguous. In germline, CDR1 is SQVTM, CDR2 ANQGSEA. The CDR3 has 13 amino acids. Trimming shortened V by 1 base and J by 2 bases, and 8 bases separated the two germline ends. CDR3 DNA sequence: TGCAGCGTTGAAGCCATTGAAAACTATGGCTACACCTTC. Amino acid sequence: CSVEAIENYGYTF. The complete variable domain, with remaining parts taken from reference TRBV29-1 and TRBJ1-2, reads SAVISQKPSRDICQRGTSLTIQCQVDSQVTMMFWYRQQPGQSLTLIATANQGSEATYESGFVIDKFPISRPNLTFSTLTVSNMSPEDSSIYLCSVEAIENYGYTFGSGTRLTVV.

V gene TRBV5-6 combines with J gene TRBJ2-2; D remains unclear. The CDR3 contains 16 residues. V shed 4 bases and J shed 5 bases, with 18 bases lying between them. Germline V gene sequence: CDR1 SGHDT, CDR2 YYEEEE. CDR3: CASSLRAPAPTGELFF. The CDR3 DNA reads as TGTGCCAGCAGCCTCCGGGCTCCGGCTCCTACCGGGGAGCTGTTTTTT.